Below are 7 T cell receptor beta chains sequenced from a single sample in a study of T-cell reconstitution after alpha-beta-depleted transplantation in children (dated by TCRdb to 2015 to 2016). The intended sense of this specimen's treatment or condition label: allogeneic hematopoietic cell transplantation with graft depleted of TCRalphabeta T cells and CD19 B cells. Library creation used PCR. The data were produced on an Illumina HiSeq 2500. TCR libraries were prepared with molecular barcoding, using unique molecular identifiers to normalize TCRbeta repertoire quantification. The public reads were reanalyzed by TCRdb: fastp trimming at Q25, MiXCR alignment, in-frame beta chains only. Records with the same CDR3 protein are collapsed into one entry carrying the most frequent genes and DNA. The sample data list fewer than 750,000 distinct CDR3 sequences, and over 20% of these were observed just once. The ten most abundant clones make up approximately 39% of the sample.

Sequenced material: PBMCs, taken before TCRalphabeta/CD19-depleted stem cell transplant. The source is a boy under three years old with Wiskott-Aldrich syndrome, due to receive a stem cell transplant.

This clonotype turned up a few times. CDR3 in amino acids: CASWIRQRNQPQHF. The CDR3 region has the DNA TGTGCCAGCTGGATACGACAGCGCAATCAGCCCCAGCATTTT. The chain couples TRBV28 to TRBJ1-5; a weak D match, TRBD1 (5 bases). Germline V lookup: CDR1 MDHEN, CDR2 SYDVKM. This CDR3 contains 14 residues. V lost 8 bases to trimming and J lost 2 bases, with 13 bases between them.

The genes are TRBV20-1 and TRBJ1-2; 7 bases are shared with TRBD1. This CDR3 is built from 13 residues. V lost 3 bases to trimming and J lost 2 bases; unmatched junction nucleotides: 3. Germline V gives CDR1 DFQATT, CDR2 SNEGSKA (reference sequence). CDR3 sequence (DNA): TGCAGTGCTAGGTCACAGGGGAACTATGGCTACACCTTC. Translating gives CSARSQGNYGYTF.

The CDR3 nucleotides are TGCAGTGCTAGAGATCCCTATGGCTACACCTTC. Translation gives CSARDPYGYTF. The genes are TRBV20-1 and TRBJ1-2; D gene uncertain. The V gene lost 0 bases and the J gene lost 4 bases, with 3 bases spanning the gap. The length of the CDR3 is 11 residues. Germline CDR1 reads DFQATT; CDR2 reads SNEGSKA (reference sequence).

The chain carries TRBV5-1 and TRBJ2-7; TRBD2 agrees at 8 bases. The length of the CDR3 is 15 residues. The germline V gene has CDR1 SGHRS and CDR2 YFSETQ. After removal of 2 bases from V and 5 bases from J, the junction contained 9 bases not matched to a gene. The CDR3 region is CASSFGSGSMNEQYF. In DNA form, the CDR3 reads TGCGCCAGCAGCTTTGGGAGCGGGAGTATGAACGAGCAGTACTTC.

In its sample, this clonotype was seen a few times. One end of the junction varies from germline; a read error may be responsible. V is TRBV6-5 and J is TRBJ1-2; D ambiguous. The CDR3 length is 16 residues. CDR1 MNHEY and CDR2 SVGAGI come from the germline V gene. CDR3 protein: CPSSSEPTTGNYGYTF. CDR3 sequence (DNA): TGTCCCAGCAGTTCCGAACCGACGACGGGCAACTATGGCTACACCTTC.

The V and J genes are TRBV12-3 or TRBV12-4 and TRBJ1-2; a weak D match, TRBD1 (6 bases). The V end lost 6 bases, the J end lost 4 bases, and 12 bases lay between the germline ends. The CDR3 is 13 residues long. CDR3 sequence (DNA): TGTGCCAGCAGGGGGACACCTATCTATGGCTACACCTTC. It is translated as CASRGTPIYGYTF.

This clonotype showed up just a few times. The chain combines TRBV20-1 with TRBJ1-4; TRBD1 might be the D (5 bases). Trimming cost V 5 bases and J 8 bases, with 12 bases left between them. CDR1 and CDR2 (germline): DFQATT, SNEGSKA (reference sequence). CDR3 length equals 12 residues. The CDR3 nucleotides read TGCAGTGCTCGAGGACACGGGGAAAAACTGTTTTTT. It is translated as CSARGHGEKLFF.